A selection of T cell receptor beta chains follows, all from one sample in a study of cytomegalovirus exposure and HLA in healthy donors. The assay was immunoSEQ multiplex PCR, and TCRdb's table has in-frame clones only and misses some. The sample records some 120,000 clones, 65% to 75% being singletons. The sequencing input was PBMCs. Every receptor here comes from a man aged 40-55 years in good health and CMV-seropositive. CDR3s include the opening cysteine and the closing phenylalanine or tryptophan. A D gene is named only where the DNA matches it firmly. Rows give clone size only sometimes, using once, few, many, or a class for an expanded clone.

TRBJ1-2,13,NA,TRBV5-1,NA,CASSFRQDYGYTF,TGCGCCAGCAGCTTCAGACAAGACTATGGCTACACCTTC
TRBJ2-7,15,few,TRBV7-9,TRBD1,CASSPPTGNFYEQYF,TGTGCCAGCAGCCCCCCGACAGGGAACTTCTACGAGCAGTACTTC
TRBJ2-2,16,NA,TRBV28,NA,CASSSTRHHNTGELFF,TGTGCCAGCAGTTCTACTCGACATCATAACACCGGGGAGCTGTTTTTT
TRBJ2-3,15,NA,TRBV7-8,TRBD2,CASSFWTSGSVTQYF,TGTGCCAGCAGCTTCTGGACTAGCGGGAGTGTTACGCAGTATTTT
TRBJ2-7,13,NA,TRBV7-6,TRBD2,CASSRGGSYEQYF,TGTGCCAGCAGCCGGGGGGGATCCTACGAGCAGTACTTC
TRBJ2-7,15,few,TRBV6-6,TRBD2,CASRRDSGGRNEQYF,TGTGCCAGCAGGCGCGATAGCGGGGGGAGGAACGAGCAGTACTTC
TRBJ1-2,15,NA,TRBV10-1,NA,CASSESPSGVGGYTF,TGCGCCAGCAGTGAGTCCCCCTCGGGTGTCGGGGGCTACACCTTC
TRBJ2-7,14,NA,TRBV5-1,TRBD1,CASSSGTVAYEQYF,TGCGCCAGCAGCTCCGGGACAGTTGCTTACGAGCAGTACTTC
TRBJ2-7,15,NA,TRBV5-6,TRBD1,CASSLGTGSSYEQYF,TGTGCCAGCAGCTTGGGGACAGGGTCCTCCTACGAGCAGTACTTC
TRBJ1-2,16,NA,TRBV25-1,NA,CASSESLGIGNYGYTF,TGTGCCAGCAGTGAATCACTCGGGATTGGGAACTATGGCTACACCTTC
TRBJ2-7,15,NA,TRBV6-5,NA,CASSYSGTNSYEQYF,TGTGCCAGCAGTTACTCAGGGACAAATTCGTACGAGCAGTACTTC
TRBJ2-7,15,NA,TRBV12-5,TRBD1,CASGLDQLQGYEQYF,TGTGCTAGTGGTTTGGACCAATTACAGGGGTACGAGCAGTACTTC
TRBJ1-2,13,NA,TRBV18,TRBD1,CASSPDREYGYTF,TGTGCCAGCTCACCAGACAGGGAGTATGGCTACACCTTC
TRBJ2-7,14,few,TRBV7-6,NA,CASSYTETSYEQYF,TGTGCCAGCAGCTATACAGAAACCTCCTACGAGCAGTACTTC
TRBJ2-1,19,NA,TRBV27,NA,CASSLIFVAGASDYNEQFF,TGTGCCAGCAGTTTAATTTTCGTGGCTGGAGCTAGCGACTACAATGAGCAGTTCTTC
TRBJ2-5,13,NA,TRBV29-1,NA,CSVVFLNQETQYF,TGCAGCGTTGTATTTTTAAATCAAGAGACCCAGTACTTC
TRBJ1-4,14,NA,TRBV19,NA,CASSTGATNEKLFF,TGTGCCAGTAGTACAGGTGCAACTAATGAAAAACTGTTTTTT
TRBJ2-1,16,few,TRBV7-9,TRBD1,CASTDTGGHSYNEQFF,TGTGCCAGCACCGACACAGGGGGGCATTCCTACAATGAGCAGTTCTTC
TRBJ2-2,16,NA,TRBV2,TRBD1,CASSEINRGNTGELFF,TGTGCCAGCAGTGAAATCAACAGGGGAAACACCGGGGAGCTGTTTTTT
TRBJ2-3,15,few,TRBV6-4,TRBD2,CASSLSSGSADTQYF,TGTGCCAGCAGCCTAAGTAGCGGGAGCGCAGATACGCAGTATTTT
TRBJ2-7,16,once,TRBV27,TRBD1,CASSHLPGQGIYEQYF,TGTGCCAGCAGCCATCTTCCGGGACAGGGGATCTACGAGCAGTACTTC
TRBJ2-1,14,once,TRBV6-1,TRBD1,CASSPRGTGFEQFF,TGTGCCAGCAGTCCCCGTGGGACAGGGTTTGAGCAGTTCTTC
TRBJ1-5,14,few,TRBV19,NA,CASSLAGTGQPQHF,TGTGCCAGCTCCCTGGCGGGGACGGGGCAGCCCCAGCATTTT
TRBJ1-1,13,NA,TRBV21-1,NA,CASSKNWDREAFF,TGTGCCAGCAGCAAAAACTGGGACAGGGAAGCTTTCTTT
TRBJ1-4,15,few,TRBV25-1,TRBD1,CAVGNRGQTNEKLFF,TGTGCCGTAGGGAACAGGGGGCAGACTAATGAAAAACTGTTTTTT
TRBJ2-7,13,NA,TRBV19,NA,CASSISERREQYF,TGTGCCAGTAGTATCTCCGAGCGGCGAGAGCAGTACTTC
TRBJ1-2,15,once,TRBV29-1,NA,CSVGGPPSLNYGYTF,TGCAGCGTTGGTGGGCCACCTAGCCTTAACTATGGCTACACCTTC
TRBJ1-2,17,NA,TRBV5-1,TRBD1,CASSTNRDRGLHYGYTF,TGCGCCAGCAGCACCAACCGGGACAGGGGGCTCCACTATGGCTACACCTTC